This T cell receptor (beta chain) was obtained from a study of cytomegalovirus exposure and HLA in healthy donors. For the study at large: There were 85 million or so unique TCRs (from HLA-typed donors) in an early data release.

Per germline, CDR1 SGHRS and CDR2 YFSETQ. The trim removed 4 bases at V and 5 bases at J, leaving 7 bases unmatched. The CDR3 is 15 amino acids. The PCR made use of 60 Vbeta and 13 Jbeta primers. TCRdb keeps only in-frame clones here, not all; method: immunoSEQ multiplex PCR. The data show roughly 26,000 clones, with under 70% seen just once and about 4.7% held by the top ten. Of note for this clone: The antigen remains unidentified.

Findings of the study overall: The study recorded 160 or so TCR beta chains that were cytomegalovirus-associated.

The J gene is TRBJ2-1, the V gene TRBV5-1; 9 bases line up with TRBD2. The TCR comes from a woman aged 45-65 years in good health and CMV-seronegative. Specimen: PBMCs. The CDR3 here is CASSLKRGANNEQFF. CDR3 in DNA: TGCGCCAGCAGCCTCAAGCGGGGGGCCAACAATGAGCAGTTCTTC. The entire variable domain, with the rest obtained from reference TRBV5-1 and TRBJ2-1, is as follows: KAGVTQTPRYLIKTRGQQVTLSCSPISGHRSVSWYQQTPGQGLQFLFEYFSETQRNKGNFPGRFSGRQFSNSRSEMNVSTLELGDSALYLCASSLKRGANNEQFFGPGTRLTVL.